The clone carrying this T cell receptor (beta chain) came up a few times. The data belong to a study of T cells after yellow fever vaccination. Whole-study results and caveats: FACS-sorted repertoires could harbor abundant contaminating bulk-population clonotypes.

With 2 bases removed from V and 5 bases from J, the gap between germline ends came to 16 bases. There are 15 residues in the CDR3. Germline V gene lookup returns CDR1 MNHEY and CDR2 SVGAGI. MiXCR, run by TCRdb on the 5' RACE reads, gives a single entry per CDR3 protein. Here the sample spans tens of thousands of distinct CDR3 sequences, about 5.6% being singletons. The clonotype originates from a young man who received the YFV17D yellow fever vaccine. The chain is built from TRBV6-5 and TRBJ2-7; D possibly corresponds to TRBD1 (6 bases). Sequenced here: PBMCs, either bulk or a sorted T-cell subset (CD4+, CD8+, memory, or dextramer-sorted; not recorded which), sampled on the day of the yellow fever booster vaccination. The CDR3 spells CASSYGDTTGNEQYF. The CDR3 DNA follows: TGTGCCAGCAGTTACGGAGACACCACAGGGAACGAGCAGTACTTC.